These 17 T cell receptor beta chains were all obtained from the same sample, sequenced in a study of cytomegalovirus exposure and HLA in healthy donors. Generated by immunoSEQ multiplex PCR, the TCRdb table keeps only in-frame clones and is missing some. The sample lists 150,000 to 200,000 clones, 89% seen once, with around 4.4% in the top ten. The sample consisted of PBMCs. These receptor sequences come from a man aged 18 to 30 in good health and CMV-seropositive.

This chain joins TRBV6-5 and TRBJ2-6, with D possibly matching TRBD1 (7 bases). V was pared by 2 bases and J by 2 bases, with 10 bases between. CDR1 is MNHEY and CDR2 is SVGAGI in the germline V gene. The length of the CDR3 is 16 residues. CDR3 in amino acids: CASSYQGGPGANVLTF. CDR3 DNA: TGTGCCAGCAGTTACCAGGGGGGACCTGGGGCCAACGTCCTGACTTTC.

The gene calls are TRBV4-2 and TRBJ1-1; 7 bases map to TRBD1. CDR1 and CDR2 from the germline V gene are LGHNA and YNFKEQ. The CDR3 length is 16 residues. Unmatched junction bases numbered 14, after V lost 1 base and J lost 9 bases. The chain's CDR3 is CASSQARDRYRAKAFF. The CDR3 DNA is TGTGCCAGCAGCCAAGCTAGGGACAGATACCGAGCTAAAGCTTTCTTT.

The genes are TRBV19 and TRBJ2-7; tentative D call: TRBD2 (6 bases). The length of the CDR3 is 14 residues. The germline V gene encodes CDR1 LNHDA and CDR2 SQIVND (reference sequence). V dropped 2 bases and J dropped 6 bases, with 14 bases sitting between them. The CDR3 DNA reads TGTGCCAGTAGTATATATGATGGGAGGAGCGAGCAGTACTTC. Translated, it gives CASSIYDGRSEQYF. Combining the CDR3 with reference TRBV19 and TRBJ2-7 gives the whole variable domain DGGITQSPKYLFRKEGQNVTLSCEQNLNHDAMYWYRQDPGQGLRLIYYSQIVNDFQKGDIAEGYSVSREKKESFPLTVTSAQKNPTAFYLCASSIYDGRSEQYFGPGTRLTVT.

CDR3: CASSLAGRSYEQYF. The CDR3 nucleotides read TGTGCCAGCAGTTTAGCGGGACGCTCCTACGAGCAGTACTTC. This chain links TRBV27 with TRBJ2-7; D might be TRBD2 (6 bases). The CDR3 spans 14 residues. V lost 2 bases and J lost 0, with 8 bases in between. Looked up from germline, CDR1 is MNHEY and CDR2 is SMNVEV (reference sequence).

CDR3 sequence reads: CSVEEGMGTREQYF. Here the CDR3 DNA reads TGCAGCGTTGAGGAGGGGATGGGGACTAGGGAGCAGTACTTC. This chain links TRBV29-1 with TRBJ2-7; TRBD2 aligns across 8 bases. Germline loops: CDR1 SQVTM, CDR2 ANQGSEA. Trimming at V came to 3 bases and at J to 7 bases, leaving 11 bases not matched to a gene. This CDR3 spans 14 amino acids.

This chain connects TRBV18 to TRBJ2-2; 7 bases line up with TRBD2. V dropped 0 bases and J dropped 8; count of bases not matched to a gene: 6. The length of the CDR3 is 15 residues. Germline V gene lookup returns CDR1 KGHSH and CDR2 LQKENI. The DNA for the CDR3 is TGTGCCAGCTCACCACCGTCGGCGGGAGCTGGGGAGCTGTTTTTT. Its translation: CASSPPSAGAGELFF. Together with reference TRBV18 and TRBJ2-2, the CDR3 gives the full variable domain: NAGVMQNPRHLVRRRGQEARLRCSPMKGHSHVYWYRQLPEEGLKFMVYLQKENIIDESGMPKERFSAEFPKEGPSILRIQQVVRGDSAAYFCASSPPSAGAGELFFGEGSRLTVL.

The CDR3 sequence is CASSLTGASPYEQYF. CDR3 coding DNA: TGTGCCAGCAGCTTAACGGGGGCTAGTCCCTACGAGCAGTACTTC. This chain connects TRBV7-3 to TRBJ2-7, with D maybe TRBD1 (6 bases). The CDR3 runs to 15 residues. Germline loops: CDR1 SGHTA, CDR2 FQGTGA. V was trimmed by 0 bases and J by 2 bases, leaving 11 bases between them.

The rearrangement joins TRBV28 to TRBJ1-5, with D hard to call. Germline-derived CDR1 and CDR2 are MDHEN and SYDVKM. This CDR3 comprises 17 residues. Trimming removed 7 bases from V and 2 bases from J, with 21 bases in between. Here the CDR3 DNA reads TGTGCCAGCAAGTCTTGGCTCCCCCGGGTTGGCAATCAGCCCCAGCATTTT. Translation gives CASKSWLPRVGNQPQHF.

The chain uses TRBV6-6 and TRBJ2-7, with D perhaps TRBD1 (6 bases). Trimming removed 0 bases at V and 0 bases at J, with 6 bases between. This CDR3 has 14 residues. Germline lookup yields CDR1 MNHNY and CDR2 SVGAGI (reference sequence). CDR3 residues: CASSYSGGSYEQYF. In nucleotides, the CDR3 is TGTGCCAGCAGTTACTCAGGGGGCTCCTACGAGCAGTACTTC.

This clone occurred a few times. J is TRBJ2-7 and V is TRBV6-5; TRBD2 matches at 11 bases. The length of the CDR3 is 14 residues. Germline V lookup: CDR1 MNHEY, CDR2 SVGAGI. V lost 5 bases and J lost 2; bases outside the gene matches: 2. The CDR3 protein is CASSLTSGAYEQYF. The CDR3 nucleotides are TGTGCCAGCAGTCTGACTAGCGGGGCCTACGAGCAGTACTTC.

The chain joins TRBV5-4 to TRBJ1-2; 8 bases are a match to TRBD1. The germline V gene has CDR1 SGHNT and CDR2 YYREEE (reference sequence). The V gene end was trimmed by 0 bases and the J gene end by 2 bases; junction bases not matched to a gene: 3. CDR3 length equals 15 residues. The CDR3 here is CASSLVDRENYGYTF. CDR3 DNA: TGTGCCAGCAGCTTGGTGGACAGGGAGAACTATGGCTACACCTTC.

V and J are TRBV7-6 and TRBJ2-2; 7 positions match TRBD2. The CDR3 extends over 13 amino acids. J was trimmed by 7 bases and V by 5 bases; bases with no gene match: 4. Germline values: CDR1 SGHVS, CDR2 FNYEAQ. CDR3 protein: CASSLGGSGELFF. Written as DNA, the CDR3 is TGTGCCAGCAGCCTCGGGGGGAGCGGGGAGCTGTTTTTT.

The chain joins TRBV7-3 to TRBJ1-3, with a possible D match to TRBD1 (5 bases). V shed 0 bases and J shed 0 bases, with 6 bases lying between them. This CDR3 spans 15 amino acids. Germline V gives CDR1 SGHTA, CDR2 FQGTGA. CDR3 protein: CASSLTGDSGNTIYF. The CDR3 nucleotides are TGTGCCAGCAGCTTAACAGGGGACTCTGGAAACACCATATATTTT.

V is TRBV29-1 and J is TRBJ2-5; 8 bases fit TRBD1. The CDR3 has 12 amino acids. V trimming: 7 bases; J trimming: 5 bases; junction bases outside the gene matches: 6. From germline, CDR1 is SQVTM and CDR2 ANQGSEA. CDR3 protein: CSARTGWETQYF. CDR3 sequence (DNA): TGCAGCGCCCGGACAGGGTGGGAGACCCAGTACTTC.

This clone was recorded only once. The chain employs TRBV28 and TRBJ2-2, with TRBD2 matching over 8 bases. V lost 6 bases and J lost 5; bases outside the gene matches: 11. CDR3 length: 16 amino acids. Per the germline V gene, CDR1 is MDHEN and CDR2 is SYDVKM. CDR3: CASSSRSGSGTGELFF. Written as DNA, the CDR3 is TGTGCCAGCAGCTCAAGAAGCGGGAGTGGGACCGGGGAGCTGTTTTTT. Full variable domain (remainder filled in from reference TRBV28 and TRBJ2-2): DVKVTQSSRYLVKRTGEKVFLECVQDMDHENMFWYRQDPGLGLRLIYFSYDVKMKEKGDIPEGYSVSREKKERFSLILESASTNQTSMYLCASSSRSGSGTGELFFGEGSRLTVL.

This clone has only a few counts. The chain couples TRBV7-2 to TRBJ1-5; 7 bases align to TRBD1. Germline V gene data show CDR1 as SGHTA and CDR2 as FQGNSA. Trimming removed 5 bases from V and 4 bases from J; junction bases left unmatched: 8. The CDR3 loop spans 15 amino acids. DNA for the CDR3: TGTGCCAGCAGCAAGGGACAGTGGGGGAATCAGCCCCAGCATTTT. It specifies CASSKGQWGNQPQHF.

The chain couples TRBV6-1 to TRBJ2-7; no clear D gene. Germline CDR1 is MNHNS and CDR2 is SASEGT. This CDR3 spans 13 amino acids. Trimming stripped 8 bases from V and 0 bases from J, with 11 bases between. Written as DNA, the CDR3 is TGTGCCAGCGAGCTGGAGAACTCCTACGAGCAGTACTTC. Encoded protein: CASELENSYEQYF.